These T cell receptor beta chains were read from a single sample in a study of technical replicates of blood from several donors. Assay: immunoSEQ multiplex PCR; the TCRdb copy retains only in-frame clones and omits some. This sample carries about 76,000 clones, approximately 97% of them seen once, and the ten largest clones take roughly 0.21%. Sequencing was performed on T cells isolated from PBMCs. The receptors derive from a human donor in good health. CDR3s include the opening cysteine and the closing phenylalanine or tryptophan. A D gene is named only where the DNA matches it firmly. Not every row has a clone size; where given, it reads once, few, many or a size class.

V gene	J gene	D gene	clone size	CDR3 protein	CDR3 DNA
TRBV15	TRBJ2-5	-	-	CATSRDRGQETQYF	TGTGCCACCAGCAGAGATCGGGGACAAGAGACCCAGTACTTC
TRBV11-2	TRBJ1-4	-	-	CASSGKTGRNEKLFF	TGTGCCAGCAGCGGAAAGACAGGACGTAATGAAAAGCTGTTTTTT
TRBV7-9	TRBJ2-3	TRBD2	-	CASSARTSGSTDTQYF	TGTGCCAGCAGCGCGCGGACTAGCGGAAGCACAGATACGCAGTATTTT
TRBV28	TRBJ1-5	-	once	CASSLFRDSPRLQPQHF	TGTGCCAGCAGTTTGTTCAGGGACTCCCCGCGACTTCAGCCCCAGCATTTT
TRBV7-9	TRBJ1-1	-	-	CASSLSGQNTEAFF	TGTGCCAGCAGCTTAAGTGGGCAGAACACTGAAGCTTTCTTT
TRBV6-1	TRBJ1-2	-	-	CASSETGISGYTF	TGTGCCAGCTCCGAAACCGGGATCAGTGGCTACACCTTC
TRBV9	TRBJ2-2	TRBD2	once	CASSGREGTGELFF	TGTGCCAGCAGCGGCCGGGAGGGCACCGGGGAGCTGTTTTTT
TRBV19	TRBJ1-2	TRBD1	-	CASSQGAGGYTF	TGTGCCAGTAGTCAGGGGGCTGGTGGCTACACCTTC
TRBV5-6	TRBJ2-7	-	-	CASSFLPAGLPQF	TGTGCCAGCAGCTTCCTCCCGGCAGGGCTTCCACAATTC
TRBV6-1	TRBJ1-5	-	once	CASEDGHFNQPQHF	TGTGCCAGCGAAGATGGACACTTTAATCAGCCCCAGCATTTT
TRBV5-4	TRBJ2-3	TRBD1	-	CASSPQTGADTQYF	TGTGCCAGCAGCCCCCAAACAGGGGCGGATACGCAGTATTTT
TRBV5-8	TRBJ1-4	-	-	CASSFVQGLQLKANEKLFF	TGTGCCAGCAGCTTTGTACAGGGCTTGCAACTTAAGGCTAATGAAAAACTGTTTTTT
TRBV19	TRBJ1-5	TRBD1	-	CASLTGGGLSNQPQHF	TGTGCCAGTTTGACAGGGGGCGGATTGAGCAATCAGCCCCAGCATTTT
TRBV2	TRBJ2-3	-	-	CASSVEGLNTDTQYF	TGTGCCAGCAGTGTCGAGGGACTTAACACAGATACGCAGTATTTT
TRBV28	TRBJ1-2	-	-	CASSSITSTGGYGYTF	TGTGCCAGCAGTTCAATAACCTCTACAGGAGGGTATGGCTACACCTTC
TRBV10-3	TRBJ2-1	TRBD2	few	CAISSPGGGSNEQFF	TGTGCCATCAGCTCCCCGGGGGGAGGAAGTAATGAGCAGTTCTTC
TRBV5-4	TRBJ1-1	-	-	CASSLEQGAEAFF	TGTGCCAGCAGCTTGGAACAGGGTGCTGAAGCTTTCTTT
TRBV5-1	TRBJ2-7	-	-	CASSSRDSTYEQYF	TGCGCCAGCAGCTCCCGGGACTCTACCTACGAGCAGTACTTC
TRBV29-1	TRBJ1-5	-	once	CSVSFSNQPQHF	TGCAGCGTTTCGTTTAGCAATCAGCCCCAGCATTTT
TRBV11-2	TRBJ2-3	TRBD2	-	CASSLGVGGSYDTQYF	TGTGCCAGCAGCTTGGGGGTGGGAGGGTCATATGATACGCAGTATTTT
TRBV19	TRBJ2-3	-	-	CASSPGSTDTQYF	TGTGCCAGTAGTCCGGGGAGCACAGATACGCAGTATTTT
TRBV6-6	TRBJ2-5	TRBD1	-	CASSSRGLGETQYF	TGTGCCAGCAGTTCCAGGGGGCTCGGAGAGACCCAGTACTTC
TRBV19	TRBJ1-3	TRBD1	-	CASSPRDSARHTIYF	TGTGCCAGTAGTCCCCGGGACAGTGCTCGACACACCATATATTTT
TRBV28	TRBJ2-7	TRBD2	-	CASSILAAYEQYF	TGTGCCAGCAGCATACTAGCGGCCTACGAGCAGTACTTC
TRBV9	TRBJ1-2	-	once	CASSVEGRAGLHGYTF	TGTGCCAGCAGCGTAGAAGGGAGGGCCGGGCTGCATGGCTACACCTTC
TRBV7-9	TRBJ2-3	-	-	CASSQTGPPTDTQYF	TGTGCCAGCAGCCAGACAGGACCCCCCACAGATACGCAGTATTTT
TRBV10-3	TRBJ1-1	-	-	CAISGGEWTEAFF	TGTGCCATCAGTGGGGGGGAATGGACTGAAGCTTTCTTT
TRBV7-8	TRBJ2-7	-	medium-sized	CASTPSRGLHEQYF	TGTGCCAGCACCCCCTCCAGGGGTCTCCACGAGCAGTACTTC
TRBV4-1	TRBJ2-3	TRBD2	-	CASSQRRMGRGGSTDTQYF	TGCGCCAGCAGCCAAAGGAGGATGGGGCGGGGAGGGAGCACAGATACGCAGTATTTT
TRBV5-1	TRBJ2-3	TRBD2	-	CASSLILADTDTQYF	TGCGCCAGCAGCTTGATACTAGCGGACACAGATACGCAGTATTTT
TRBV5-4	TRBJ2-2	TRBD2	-	CASSPRREGLGELFF	TGTGCCAGCAGCCCTAGGCGGGAGGGCCTGGGGGAGCTGTTTTTT
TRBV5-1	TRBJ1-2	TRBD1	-	CASSPDGTGSYGYTF	TGCGCCAGCAGCCCGGACGGGACAGGGAGCTATGGCTACACCTTC
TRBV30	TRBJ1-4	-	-	CAWSAAGRTNEKLFF	TGTGCCTGGAGTGCAGCGGGTCGGACTAATGAAAAACTGTTTTTT
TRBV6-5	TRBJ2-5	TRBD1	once	CASKLRDSLQETQYF	TGTGCCAGCAAACTACGGGACAGTTTACAAGAGACCCAGTACTTC
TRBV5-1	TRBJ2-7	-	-	CASSLDAGQLYEQYF	TGCGCCAGCAGCTTGGATGCTGGGCAGCTCTACGAGCAGTACTTC
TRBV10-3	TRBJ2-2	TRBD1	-	CAISGQGGNTGELFF	TGTGCCATCAGCGGACAGGGGGGCAACACCGGGGAGCTGTTTTTT
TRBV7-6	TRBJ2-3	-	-	CASSLAIGADWGTDTQYF	TGTGCCAGCAGCTTAGCGATCGGAGCGGATTGGGGCACAGATACGCAGTATTTT
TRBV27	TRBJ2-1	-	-	CASSFSLVGAYNEQFF	TGTGCCAGCAGTTTTTCACTAGTTGGGGCCTACAATGAGCAGTTCTTC
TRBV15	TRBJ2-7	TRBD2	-	CATSRDLASGRAIPLEQYF	TGTGCCACCAGCAGAGATCTTGCCAGCGGGAGGGCCATACCCCTCGAGCAGTACTTC
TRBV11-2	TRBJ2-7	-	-	CASSLTADSREYF	TGTGCCAGCAGCCTCACCGCGGACTCGCGGGAGTACTTC
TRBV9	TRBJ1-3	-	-	CASSIEVTGNTIYF	TGTGCCAGCAGCATCGAGGTCACTGGAAACACCATATATTTT
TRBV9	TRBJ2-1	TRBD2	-	CASSAGVAGGSSYNEQFF	TGTGCCAGCAGCGCAGGGGTGGCGGGGGGGAGCTCCTACAATGAGCAGTTCTTC
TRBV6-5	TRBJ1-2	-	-	CASSQNSYGYTF	TGTGCCAGCAGTCAGAACAGCTATGGCTACACCTTC